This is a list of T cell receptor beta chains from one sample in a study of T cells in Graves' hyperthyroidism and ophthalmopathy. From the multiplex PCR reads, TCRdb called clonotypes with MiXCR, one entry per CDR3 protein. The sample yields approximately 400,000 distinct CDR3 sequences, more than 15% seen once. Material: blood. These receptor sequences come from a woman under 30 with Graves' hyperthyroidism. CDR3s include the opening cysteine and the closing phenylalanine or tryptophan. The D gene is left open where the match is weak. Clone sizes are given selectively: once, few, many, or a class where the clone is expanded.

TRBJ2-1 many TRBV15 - CATSRDRIEQFF TGTGCCACCAGCAGAGATCGGATTGAGCAGTTCTTC
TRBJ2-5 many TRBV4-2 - CASSQEGVQETQYF TGTGCCAGCAGCCAAGAAGGAGTCCAAGAGACCCAGTACTTC
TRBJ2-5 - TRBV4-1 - CASSQAIGLGETQYF TGCGCCAGCAGCCAGGCGATAGGGCTTGGAGAGACCCAGTACTTC
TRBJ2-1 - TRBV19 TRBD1 CASSVDRGGEQFF TGTGCCAGTAGTGTCGACAGGGGTGGGGAGCAGTTCTTC
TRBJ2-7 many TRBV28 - CAIRSGPYEQYF TGTGCCATTCGGTCCGGGCCCTACGAGCAGTACTTC
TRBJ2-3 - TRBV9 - CASSVSTTTDTQYF TGTGCCAGCAGCGTTTCGACTACCACAGATACGCAGTATTTT
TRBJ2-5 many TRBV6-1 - CASSHGGAGETQYF TGTGCCAGCAGTCACGGTGGAGCCGGGGAGACCCAGTACTTC
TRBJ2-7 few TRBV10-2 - CASNRDRSYEQYF TGCGCCAGCAACCGGGACCGCTCCTACGAGCAGTACTTC
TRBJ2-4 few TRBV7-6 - CASSSQLPRERAENIQYF TGTGCCAGCAGCTCCCAACTTCCAAGGGAAAGGGCCGAAAACATTCAGTACTTC
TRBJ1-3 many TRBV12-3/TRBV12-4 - CASSLAGSPNTIYF TGTGCCAGCAGTTTGGCAGGCTCACCAAACACCATATATTTT
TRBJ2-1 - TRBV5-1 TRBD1 CASSQGTAYNEQFF TGCGCCAGCAGCCAAGGGACAGCCTACAATGAGCAGTTCTTC
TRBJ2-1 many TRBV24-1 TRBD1 CATSDPRQGDNEQFF TGTGCCACCAGTGATCCCCGACAGGGGGACAATGAGCAGTTCTTC
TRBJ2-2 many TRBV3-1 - CASSHGNTGELFF TGTGCCAGCAGCCACGGTAATACCGGGGAGCTGTTTTTT
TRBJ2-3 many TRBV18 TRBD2 CASSPLRLAGLGDTQYF TGTGCCAGCTCACCGCTTAGACTAGCGGGCTTAGGGGATACGCAGTATTTT
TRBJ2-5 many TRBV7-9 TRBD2 CASSLGTSGGQETQYF TGTGCCAGCAGCTTAGGGACTAGCGGGGGCCAAGAGACCCAGTACTTC
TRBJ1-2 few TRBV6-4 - CASSPGLERTYYGYTF TGTGCCAGCAGTCCCGGTTTGGAGAGAACTTACTATGGCTACACCTTC
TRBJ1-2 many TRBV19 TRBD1 CASSLEGQGQGNHYGYTF TGTGCCAGTAGTTTGGAAGGACAGGGACAGGGGAACCACTATGGCTACACCTTC
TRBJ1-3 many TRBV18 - CASSPPGATIYF TGTGCCAGCTCACCACCAGGTGCCACCATATATTTT
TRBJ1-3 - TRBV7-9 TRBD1 CASSLLGQGGNTIYF TGTGCCAGCAGCTTACTGGGACAGGGCGGAAACACCATATATTTT
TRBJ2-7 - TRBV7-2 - CASSLQGSLYEQYF TGTGCCAGCAGCTTGCAGGGGTCCCTCTACGAGCAGTACTTC
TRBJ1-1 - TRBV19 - CASSTPPSTNTEAFF TGTGCCAGTAGTACCCCCCCAAGTACGAACACTGAAGCTTTCTTT
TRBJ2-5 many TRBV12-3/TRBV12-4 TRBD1 CASSSSGGPGETQYF TGTGCCAGCAGTTCCTCAGGGGGCCCAGGGGAGACCCAGTACTTC
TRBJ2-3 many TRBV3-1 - CASSFPGARTDTQYF TGTGCCAGCAGCTTCCCCGGGGCTCGCACAGATACGCAGTATTTT
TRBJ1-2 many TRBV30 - CAWSRTYGYTF TGTGCCTGGAGTAGGACCTATGGCTACACCTTC
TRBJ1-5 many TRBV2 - CASSYQGNQPQHF TGTGCCAGCAGTTATCAGGGGAACCAGCCCCAGCATTTT
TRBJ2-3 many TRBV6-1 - CASSWDPSTQYF TGTGCCAGCAGCTGGGACCCTTCGACGCAGTATTTT
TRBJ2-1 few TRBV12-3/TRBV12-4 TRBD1 CASSFRGRGNEQFF TGTGCCAGCAGTTTTAGGGGGCGCGGCAATGAGCAGTTCTTC
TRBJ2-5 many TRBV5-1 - CASSLNWIQETQYF TGCGCCAGCAGCTTAAACTGGATTCAAGAGACCCAGTACTTC
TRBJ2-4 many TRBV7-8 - CASSSRVSLAKNIQYF TGTGCCAGCAGCTCGAGGGTGTCTCTAGCCAAAAACATTCAGTACTTC
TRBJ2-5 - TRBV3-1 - CASTRGYQETQYF TGTGCCAGCACCCGGGGGTACCAAGAGACCCAGTACTTC
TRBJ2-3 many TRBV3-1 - CASSQVGWDTQYF TGTGCCAGCAGCCAAGTTGGGTGGGATACGCAGTATTTT
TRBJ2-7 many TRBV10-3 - CAISEVAIGEQYF TGTGCCATCAGTGAGGTGGCTATCGGCGAGCAGTACTTC
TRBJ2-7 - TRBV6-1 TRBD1 CASSRRDRGYEQYF TGTGCCAGCAGTAGACGGGACAGGGGCTACGAGCAGTACTTC
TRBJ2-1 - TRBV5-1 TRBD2 CASSLGTSGSYNEQFF TGCGCCAGCAGCTTGGGGACTAGCGGCTCCTACAATGAGCAGTTCTTC
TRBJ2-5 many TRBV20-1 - CSARVGQTETQYF TGCAGTGCTAGAGTGGGCCAGACAGAGACCCAGTACTTC
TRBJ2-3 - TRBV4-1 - CASSQVGGTQYF TGCGCCAGCAGCCAAGTGGGGGGTACGCAGTATTTT
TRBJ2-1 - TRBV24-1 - CATTGGRWNEQFF TGTGCCACGACGGGGGGCCGGTGGAATGAGCAGTTCTTC
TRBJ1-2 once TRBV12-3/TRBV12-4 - CASSFRQARGYGYTF TGTGCCAGCAGTTTTAGGCAGGCTAGGGGCTATGGCTACACCTTC
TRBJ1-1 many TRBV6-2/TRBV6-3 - CASSYEGNTEAFF TGTGCCAGCAGTTACGAAGGGAACACTGAAGCTTTCTTT
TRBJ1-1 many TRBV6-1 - CASSELGRNTEAFF TGTGCCAGCAGTGAACTTGGTCGGAACACTGAAGCTTTCTTT
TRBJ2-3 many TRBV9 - CASSVAGATDTQYF TGTGCCAGCAGCGTAGCCGGGGCGACAGATACGCAGTATTTT
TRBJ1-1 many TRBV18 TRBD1 CASSPPSRGWTEAFF TGTGCCAGCTCACCACCGTCCAGGGGGTGGACTGAAGCTTTCTTT
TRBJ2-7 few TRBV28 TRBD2 CASSYQSGRGQEQYF TGTGCCAGCAGTTATCAATCTGGGAGGGGTCAAGAGCAGTACTTC
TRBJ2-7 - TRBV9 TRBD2 CASSIGTSGSAGEQYF TGTGCCAGCAGCATTGGGACTAGCGGATCTGCTGGCGAGCAGTACTTC
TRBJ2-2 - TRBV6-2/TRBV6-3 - CASSYSTGSGGELFF TGTGCCAGCAGTTACTCGACCGGGTCGGGCGGGGAGCTGTTTTTT
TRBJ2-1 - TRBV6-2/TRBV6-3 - CATHTGGREQFF TGTGCCACCCACACCGGGGGTCGGGAGCAGTTCTTC
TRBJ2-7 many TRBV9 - CASSVLSWGEQYF TGTGCCAGCAGCGTCCTCTCCTGGGGCGAGCAGTACTTC
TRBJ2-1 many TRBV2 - CASSVWIHEQFF TGTGCCAGCAGTGTATGGATTCATGAGCAGTTCTTC
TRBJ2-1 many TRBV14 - CASSPLQGVNEQFF TGTGCCAGCAGCCCGCTGCAGGGTGTCAATGAGCAGTTCTTC
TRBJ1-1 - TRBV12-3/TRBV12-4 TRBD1 CASSPDRGWTGYLNTEAFF TGTGCCAGCAGTCCCGATCGAGGGTGGACAGGCTACCTGAACACTGAAGCTTTCTTT
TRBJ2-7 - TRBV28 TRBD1 CASCGQGTSEQYF TGTGCCAGCTGTGGACAGGGTACATCCGAGCAGTACTTC
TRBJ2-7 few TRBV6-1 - CASTPWDGQSYEQYF TGTGCCAGCACCCCCTGGGATGGACAGAGCTACGAGCAGTACTTC
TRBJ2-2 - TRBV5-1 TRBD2 CASSRFRGDTGELFF TGCGCCAGCAGCCGGTTCCGGGGGGACACCGGGGAGCTGTTTTTT
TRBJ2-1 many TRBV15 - CATSRVKHNEQFF TGTGCCACCAGCAGAGTTAAACACAATGAGCAGTTCTTC
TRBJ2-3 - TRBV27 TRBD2 CASSYHAGVEDTQYF TGTGCCAGCAGTTACCACGCGGGAGTGGAAGATACGCAGTATTTT
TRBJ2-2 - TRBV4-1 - CASSPQQGLKNTGELFF TGCGCCAGCAGCCCACAACAGGGCCTGAAGAACACCGGGGAGCTGTTTTTT
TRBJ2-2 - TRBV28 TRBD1 CASSSRPTGFGPSNTGELFF TGTGCCAGCAGTTCTCGCCCGACAGGGTTTGGGCCATCGAACACCGGGGAGCTGTTTTTT
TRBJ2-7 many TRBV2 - CASSESQGGNEQYF TGTGCCAGCAGTGAAAGCCAGGGCGGTAACGAGCAGTACTTC